The 27 T cell receptor beta chains below all came from one sample that was sequenced in a study of T cells after yellow fever vaccination. TCRdb called the 5' RACE reads again in MiXCR, with one record for every CDR3 protein. The sample contains hundreds of thousands of distinct CDR3 sequences, approximately 13% of which appear only once. Sample: PBMCs, taken on the day of the yellow fever booster vaccination. All receptors come from a man between 25 and 39 years old who received the YFV17D yellow fever vaccine.

The table lists this clonotype with many counts. V is TRBV14 and J is TRBJ2-7; D gene uncertain. V lost 0 bases, J lost 5 bases, and 5 bases lay in between. The CDR3 runs to 12 residues. Per the germline V gene, CDR1 is SGHDN and CDR2 is FVKESK. DNA for the CDR3: TGTGCCAGCAGCCAAGATCCGAACGAGCAGTACTTC. Translated, it gives CASSQDPNEQYF. The full variable domain, its missing parts supplied by reference TRBV14 and TRBJ2-7, is EAGVTQFPSHSVIEKGQTVTLRCDPISGHDNLYWYRRVMGKEIKFLLHFVKESKQDESGMPNNRFLAERTGGTYSTLKVQPAELEDSGVYFCASSQDPNEQYFGPGTRLTVT.

This clonotype has only a few counts. The V call is TRBV29-1, the J call TRBJ2-1; either TRBD1 or TRBD2 may fit D (5 bases each). Germline V lookup: CDR1 SQVTM, CDR2 ANQGSEA. This CDR3 contains 14 residues. With 7 bases removed from V and 9 bases from J, the gap between germline ends came to 22 bases. CDR3 in amino acids: CSAASGRVEGEQFF. CDR3 in DNA: TGCAGCGCCGCGTCCGGCAGGGTAGAGGGTGAGCAGTTCTTC.

This clonotype was detected a few times. The J gene is TRBJ1-1, the V gene TRBV25-1, with D possibly matching TRBD1 (5 bases). V was pared by 6 bases and J by 8 bases, with 19 bases between. CDR1 is MGHDK, CDR2 SYGVNS, per germline. The CDR3 is 14 residues long. CDR3 DNA: TGTGCCAGCAGCCCAGCAACCGGGCAGGGAGAAGCTTTCTTT. Translating it yields CASSPATGQGEAFF.

Written as DNA, the CDR3 is TGTGCCCCTCAGGGAATCCCCCACCTCTACGAGCAGTACTTC. Protein sequence: CAPQGIPHLYEQYF. The V call is TRBV24-1, the J call TRBJ2-7; possible D gene TRBD1, 5 bases. Germline CDR1 is KGHDR and CDR2 is SFDVKD. CDR3 length equals 14 residues. Trimming removed 12 bases from V and 3 bases from J, with 20 bases in between.

This clonotype was observed a handful of times. The chain carries TRBV10-2 and TRBJ2-7; maybe TRBD1 (6 bases). There are 14 residues in the CDR3. Trimming removed 4 bases from V and 3 bases from J, with 13 bases in between. Germline values: CDR1 WSHSY, CDR2 SAAADI. CDR3 sequence (DNA): TGCGCCAGCAGTGTGGGCAGGGGTCACTACGAGCAGTACTTC. It codes for CASSVGRGHYEQYF.

This clonotype was counted between two and nine times. V is TRBV5-4 and J is TRBJ2-7; a weak D match, TRBD2 (6 bases). The CDR3 sequence is 14 residues long. Looked up from germline, CDR1 is SGHNT and CDR2 is YYREEE (reference sequence). Trimming shortened V by 4 bases and J by 4 bases, and 15 bases separated the two germline ends. The CDR3 coding sequence is TGTGCCAGCAGCCGCGACGGAGGGGAGTACGAGCAGTACTTC. Residues: CASSRDGGEYEQYF.

V is TRBV6-5 and J is TRBJ1-1; D is ambiguous. CDR1 MNHEY and CDR2 SVGAGI come from the germline V gene. The length of the CDR3 is 12 residues. V was cut by 7 bases and J by 3 bases, with 9 bases left in between. The CDR3 sequence: CASKTWDTEAFF. CDR3 DNA: TGTGCCAGCAAGACTTGGGACACTGAAGCTTTCTTT.

This clonotype has a count of ten or more. The genes are TRBV5-4 and TRBJ1-1, with D possibly TRBD1 on 5 matching bases. CDR1 SGHNT and CDR2 YYREEE come from the germline V gene (reference sequence). The CDR3 consists of 15 residues. V lost 1 base and J 6 bases, leaving 16 bases between the germline ends. In DNA form, the CDR3 reads TGTGCCAGCAGCTTGAATCGGCGTTCAGGGTCTGAAGCTTTCTTT. As protein: CASSLNRRSGSEAFF. The full variable domain, completed using reference TRBV5-4 and TRBJ1-1, is ETGVTQSPTHLIKTRGQQVTLRCSSQSGHNTVSWYQQALGQGPQFIFQYYREEENGRGNFPPRFSGLQFPNYSSELNVNALELDDSALYLCASSLNRRSGSEAFFGQGTRLTVV.

This clonotype was found a few times. J is TRBJ2-2 and V is TRBV12-3 or TRBV12-4; D may match TRBD1 or TRBD2 (5 bases each). The CDR3 has 16 residues. The V end lost 6 bases, the J end lost 0 bases, and 14 bases lay between the germline ends. The CDR3 is CASRPQGDSNTGELFF. Here the CDR3 DNA reads TGTGCCAGCAGACCCCAGGGAGACTCGAACACCGGGGAGCTGTTTTTT.

The chain joins TRBV7-9 to TRBJ2-1, with TRBD2 matching over 12 bases. Germline CDR1 and CDR2: SEHNR and FQNEAQ (reference sequence). The CDR3 has 15 amino acids. Trimming took 6 bases from V and 8 from J; bases not matched to a gene: 8. The CDR3 DNA is TGTGCCAGCAGTCGAACTAGCGGGGGGTCGTATGAGCAGTTCTTC. The encoded protein is CASSRTSGGSYEQFF.

The table lists this clonotype with a few counts. J is TRBJ2-7 and V is TRBV30, with D possibly being TRBD1 or TRBD2 (5 bases each). This CDR3 is 14 amino acids long. Trimming pared 6 bases from V and 0 bases from J, leaving 15 bases between. Germline CDR1 is GTSNPN and CDR2 is SVGIG (reference sequence). CDR3 DNA sequence: TGTGCCTGCCCTAGAAAGGGGACCTCCTACGAGCAGTACTTC. Translation: CACPRKGTSYEQYF.

This clonotype was found a few times. V is TRBV6-1 and J is TRBJ2-1; maybe TRBD2 (6 bases). CDR1 and CDR2 from the germline V gene are MNHNS and SASEGT. The CDR3 extends over 14 amino acids. Trimming cost V 7 bases and J 4 bases, with 14 bases left between them. CDR3 bases: TGTGCCAGCAACTGGGGACTCTATTACAATGAGCAGTTCTTC. This encodes CASNWGLYYNEQFF.

This clonotype was detected only a few times. This chain links TRBV6-1 with TRBJ1-4, with D unresolved. The CDR3 is 14 amino acids. The germline CDR1 and CDR2 sequences are MNHNS and SASEGT. V dropped 6 bases and J dropped 5 bases, with 13 bases sitting between them. The CDR3: CASRGVQRNEKLFF. The CDR3 coding sequence is TGTGCCAGCAGGGGAGTGCAGAGAAATGAAAAACTGTTTTTT.

Only a few counts were recorded for this clonotype. This chain links TRBV13 with TRBJ2-1; 11 bases align to TRBD2. Germline CDR1 reads PRHDT; CDR2 reads FYEKMQ (reference sequence). CDR3 length: 16 amino acids. V was clipped by 3 bases and J by 5 bases; unmatched bases: 6. CDR3 amino acids: CASSFAGTSGDNEQFF. DNA of the CDR3: TGTGCCAGCAGCTTCGCGGGGACTAGCGGAGACAATGAGCAGTTCTTC.

The rearrangement links TRBV5-1 to TRBJ2-1; weak D call: TRBD2 (6 bases). The CDR3 has 16 amino acids. V was pared by 3 bases and J by 0 bases, with 13 bases between. Germline V CDR1 and CDR2: SGHRS, YFSETQ. The CDR3 sequence is CASSYGGSSSYNEQFF. In nucleotides, the CDR3 is TGCGCCAGCAGCTATGGGGGGTCGAGCTCCTACAATGAGCAGTTCTTC.

The J gene is TRBJ2-7, the V gene TRBV6-5; TRBD2 is a possible D gene (6 bases). CDR1 is MNHEY, CDR2 SVGAGI, per germline. Trimming left V 2 bases short and J 4 bases short, with 9 bases between. The CDR3 covers 13 residues. The CDR3 protein is CASSYGTPYEQYF. The CDR3 DNA sequence: TGTGCCAGCAGTTACGGGACTCCTTACGAGCAGTACTTC.

The chain is built from TRBV11-2 and TRBJ2-5, with 10 nucleotides matching TRBD1. The V gene's germline CDR1 is SGHAT and CDR2 FQNNGV. The CDR3 totals 15 residues. Unmatched junction bases numbered 6, after V lost 4 bases and J lost 4 bases. In DNA, the CDR3 is TGTGCCAGCAGCTGGGGAGGGACAGGGGTAGAGACCCAGTACTTC. Translating it yields CASSWGGTGVETQYF.

The sample holds one count of this clonotype. V usage is TRBV5-1 and J usage is TRBJ2-1; the D gene is possibly TRBD1 (6 bases). The CDR3 runs 16 residues. Germline V lookup: CDR1 SGHRS, CDR2 YFSETQ. With 3 bases removed from V and 4 bases from J, the gap between germline ends came to 17 bases. This chain's CDR3 is CASSSGPGTMYNEQFF. The CDR3, as DNA: TGCGCCAGCAGCTCGGGACCCGGGACAATGTACAATGAGCAGTTCTTC.

The rearrangement uses TRBV6-2 or TRBV6-3 and TRBJ2-5; D gene uncertain. This CDR3 has 16 amino acids. Trimming stripped 0 bases from V and 7 bases from J, with 18 bases between. The germline V gene encodes CDR1 MNHEY and CDR2 SVGEGT. The CDR3, as DNA: TGTGCCAGCAGTTACTCGATATTGAAAGGCGAGCGGACCCAGTACTTC. It encodes CASSYSILKGERTQYF.

This clonotype was seen a handful of times. The chain combines TRBV5-6 with TRBJ2-7; TRBD2 matches at 8 bases. From germline, CDR1 is SGHDT and CDR2 YYEEEE. Losses at the gene ends were 4 bases for V and 2 bases for J; bases not matched to a gene: 11. The CDR3 length is 16 residues. The CDR3 is CASSPASQRGTYEQYF. CDR3 DNA: TGTGCCAGCAGCCCCGCTTCCCAGCGGGGGACCTACGAGCAGTACTTC.

This chain uses TRBV29-1 with TRBJ2-2; a weak D match, TRBD2 (7 bases). Deletions cut 6 bases from V and 1 base from J, with 21 bases between. The CDR3 runs to 17 residues. The germline V gene encodes CDR1 SQVTM and CDR2 ANQGSEA. The CDR3 DNA reads TGCAGCGTCCTCACCTTGCCCGGGGGGCAGAACACCGGGGAGCTGTTTTTT. Protein product: CSVLTLPGGQNTGELFF.

This chain joins TRBV4-2 and TRBJ2-3, with 10 bases that match TRBD2. Germline values: CDR1 LGHNA, CDR2 YNFKEQ. V lost 0 bases to trimming and J lost 2 bases; unmatched junction nucleotides: 5. This CDR3 is 17 amino acids long. The CDR3 sequence is CASSQDRTSGPTDTQYF. The CDR3 DNA is TGTGCCAGCAGCCAAGATAGGACTAGCGGACCCACAGATACGCAGTATTTT.

This chain uses TRBV29-1 with TRBJ2-3; possibly TRBD2 for D (6 bases). The length of the CDR3 is 12 residues. Germline loops: CDR1 SQVTM, CDR2 ANQGSEA. Trimming took 7 bases from V and 4 from J, leaving 12 bases between them. CDR3 sequence reads: CSGHGGSDTQYF. In nucleotides, the CDR3 is TGCAGCGGGCACGGGGGTTCAGATACGCAGTATTTT.

This clonotype appeared a few times. This chain connects TRBV12-3 or TRBV12-4 to TRBJ1-2; TRBD1 matches 7 bases. J gave up 4 bases and V 6 bases, and 14 bases lay outside the gene matches. This CDR3 has 16 amino acids. This CDR3 reads CASSSKTGLESYGYTF. The CDR3 DNA follows: TGTGCCAGCAGCTCAAAGACAGGGTTGGAGTCCTATGGCTACACCTTC.

The chain carries TRBV20-1 and TRBJ1-6; 9 bases are shared with TRBD1. With V trimmed by 6 bases and J by 10 bases, 7 bases remained unmatched. The CDR3 runs to 13 residues. In germline, CDR1 is DFQATT, CDR2 SNEGSKA (reference sequence). The CDR3 sequence: CSAIDRGASPLHF. CDR3 DNA sequence: TGCAGTGCAATCGACAGGGGGGCGTCACCCCTCCACTTT.

The chain couples TRBV6-1 to TRBJ1-4; 8 nucleotides align to TRBD1. In germline, CDR1 is MNHNS, CDR2 SASEGT. With 6 bases clipped from V and 4 bases from J, the junction kept 10 bases outside the gene matches. The CDR3 runs 16 residues. The CDR3 reads CASRETGTGLNEKLFF. The CDR3 bases are TGTGCCAGCAGAGAAACCGGGACAGGCCTTAATGAAAAACTGTTTTTT.

The rearrangement joins TRBV3-1 to TRBJ2-3; 9 bases agree with TRBD2. The CDR3 loop spans 13 amino acids. CDR1 and CDR2 from the germline V gene are LGHDT and YNNKEL (reference sequence). V was clipped by 3 bases and J by 8 bases; unmatched bases: 3. The CDR3 region has the DNA TGTGCCAGCAGCCAGTCTAGCGGGACTACGCAGTATTTT. Translation gives CASSQSSGTTQYF.